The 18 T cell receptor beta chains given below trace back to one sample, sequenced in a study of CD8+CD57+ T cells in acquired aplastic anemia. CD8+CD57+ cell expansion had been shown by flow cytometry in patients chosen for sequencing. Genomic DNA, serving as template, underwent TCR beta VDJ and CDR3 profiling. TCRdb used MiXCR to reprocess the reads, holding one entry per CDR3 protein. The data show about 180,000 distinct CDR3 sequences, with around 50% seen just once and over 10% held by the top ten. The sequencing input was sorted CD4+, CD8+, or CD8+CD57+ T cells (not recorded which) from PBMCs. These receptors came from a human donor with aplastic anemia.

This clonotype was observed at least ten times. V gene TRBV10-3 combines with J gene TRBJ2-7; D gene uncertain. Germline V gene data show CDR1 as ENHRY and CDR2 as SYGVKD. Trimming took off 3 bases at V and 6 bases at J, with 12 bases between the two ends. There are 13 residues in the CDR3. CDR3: CAISESGPLEQYF. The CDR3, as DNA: TGTGCCATCAGTGAATCAGGACCTCTCGAGCAGTACTTC.

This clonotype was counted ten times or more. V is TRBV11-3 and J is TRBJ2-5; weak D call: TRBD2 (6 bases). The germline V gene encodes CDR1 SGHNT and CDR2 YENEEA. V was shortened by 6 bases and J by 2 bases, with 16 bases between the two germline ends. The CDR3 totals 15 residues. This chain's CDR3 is CASSPGGAGQETQYF. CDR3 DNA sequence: TGTGCCAGCAGTCCCGGCGGGGCAGGGCAAGAGACCCAGTACTTC.

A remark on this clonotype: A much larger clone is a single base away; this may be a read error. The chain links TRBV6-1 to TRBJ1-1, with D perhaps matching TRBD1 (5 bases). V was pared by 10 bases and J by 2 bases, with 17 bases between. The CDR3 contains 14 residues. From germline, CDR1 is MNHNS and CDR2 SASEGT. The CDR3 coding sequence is TGTGCCACTAAGATAGGAGGGGATAACACTGAAGCTTTCTTT. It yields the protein CATKIGGDNTEAFF.

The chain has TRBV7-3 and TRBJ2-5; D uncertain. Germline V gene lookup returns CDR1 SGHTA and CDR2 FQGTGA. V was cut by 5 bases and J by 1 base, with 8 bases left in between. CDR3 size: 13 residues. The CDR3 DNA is TGTGCCAGCAGCACCCCCCCCCAAGAGACCCAGTACTTC. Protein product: CASSTPPQETQYF.

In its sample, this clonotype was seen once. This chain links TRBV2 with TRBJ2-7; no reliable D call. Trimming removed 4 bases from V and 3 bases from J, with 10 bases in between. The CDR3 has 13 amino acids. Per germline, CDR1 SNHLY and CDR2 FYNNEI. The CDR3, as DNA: TGTGCCAGCAGTGGGGTTCTGGGCTACGAGCAGTACTTC. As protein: CASSGVLGYEQYF.

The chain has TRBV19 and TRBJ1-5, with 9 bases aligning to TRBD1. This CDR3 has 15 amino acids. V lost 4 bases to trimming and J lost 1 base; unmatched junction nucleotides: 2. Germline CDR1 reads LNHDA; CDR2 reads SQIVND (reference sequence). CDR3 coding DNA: TGTGCCAGTAGTACTGGGACAGGGAGCAATCAGCCCCAGCATTTT. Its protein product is CASSTGTGSNQPQHF.

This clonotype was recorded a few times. The chain's CDR3 is CASSSGQQNIQYF. CDR3 in DNA: TGTGCCAGCAGCTCGGGACAGCAAAACATTCAGTACTTC. The gene calls are TRBV5-4 and TRBJ2-4, with 7 bases lining up with TRBD1. The V gene end was trimmed by 3 bases and the J gene end by 5 bases; junction bases not matched to a gene: 2. The germline gives CDR1 SGHNT, CDR2 YYREEE (reference sequence). There are 13 residues in the CDR3. The full variable domain, rest sourced from reference TRBV5-4 and TRBJ2-4, is ETGVTQSPTHLIKTRGQQVTLRCSSQSGHNTVSWYQQALGQGPQFIFQYYREEENGRGNFPPRFSGLQFPNYSSELNVNALELDDSALYLCASSSGQQNIQYFGAGTRLSVL.

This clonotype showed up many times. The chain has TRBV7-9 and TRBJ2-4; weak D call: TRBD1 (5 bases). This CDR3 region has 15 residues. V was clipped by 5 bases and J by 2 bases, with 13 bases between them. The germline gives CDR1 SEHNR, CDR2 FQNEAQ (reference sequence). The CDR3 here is CASSRYQGTKNIQYF. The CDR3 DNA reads TGTGCCAGCAGCCGGTACCAGGGAACCAAAAACATTCAGTACTTC.

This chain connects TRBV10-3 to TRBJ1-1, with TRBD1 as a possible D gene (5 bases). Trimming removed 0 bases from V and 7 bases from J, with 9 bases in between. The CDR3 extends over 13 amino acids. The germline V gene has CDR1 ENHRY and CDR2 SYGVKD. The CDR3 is CAISESLGLEAFF. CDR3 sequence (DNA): TGTGCCATCAGTGAGTCGTTGGGGCTTGAAGCTTTCTTT.

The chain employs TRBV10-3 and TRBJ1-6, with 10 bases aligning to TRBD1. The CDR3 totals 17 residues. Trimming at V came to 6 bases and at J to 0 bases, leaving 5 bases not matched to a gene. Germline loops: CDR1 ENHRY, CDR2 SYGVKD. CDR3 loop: CAIRGTGVSSYNSPLHF. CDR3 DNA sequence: TGTGCCATCAGGGGGACAGGGGTAAGCTCCTATAATTCACCCCTCCACTTT.

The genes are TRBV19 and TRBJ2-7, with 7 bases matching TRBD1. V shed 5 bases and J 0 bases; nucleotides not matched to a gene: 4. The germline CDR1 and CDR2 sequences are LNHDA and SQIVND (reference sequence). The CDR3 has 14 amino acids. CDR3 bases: TGTGCCAGTAGTCCGGACAGGATCTCCTACGAGCAGTACTTC. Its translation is CASSPDRISYEQYF.

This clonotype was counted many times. The CDR3 DNA reads TGTGCCAGCAGCGTAGACTCGACGGTGAGACATAATTCACCCCTCCACTTT. Translating it yields CASSVDSTVRHNSPLHF. The chain links TRBV9 to TRBJ1-6; no clear D. The germline CDR1 and CDR2 sequences are SGDLS and YYNGEE. V shed 0 bases and J shed 5 bases, with 15 bases lying between them. The CDR3 is 17 amino acids.

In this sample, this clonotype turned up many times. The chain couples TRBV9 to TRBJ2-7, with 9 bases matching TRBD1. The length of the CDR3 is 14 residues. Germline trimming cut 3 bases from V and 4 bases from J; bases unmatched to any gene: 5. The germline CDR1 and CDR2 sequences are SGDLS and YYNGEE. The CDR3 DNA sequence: TGTGCCAGCAGCGCGACAGGGGGAAGATACGAGCAGTACTTC. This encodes CASSATGGRYEQYF.

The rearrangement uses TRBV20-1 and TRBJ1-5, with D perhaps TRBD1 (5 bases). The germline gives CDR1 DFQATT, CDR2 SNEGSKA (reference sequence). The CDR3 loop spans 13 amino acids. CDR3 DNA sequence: TGCGGCGCCGGGACCGGCAGCAATCAGCCCCAGCATTTT. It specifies CGAGTGSNQPQHF.

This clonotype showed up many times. CDR3 region: CASKTLAGGLNEQFF. For the CDR3, the DNA is TGCGCCAGCAAGACTCTAGCGGGGGGGCTCAATGAGCAGTTCTTC. The genes are TRBV4-1 and TRBJ2-1, with 12 nucleotides matching TRBD2. Per germline, CDR1 MGHRA and CDR2 YSYEKL. V lost 7 bases and J lost 6; bases outside the gene matches: 7. The CDR3 loop spans 15 amino acids.

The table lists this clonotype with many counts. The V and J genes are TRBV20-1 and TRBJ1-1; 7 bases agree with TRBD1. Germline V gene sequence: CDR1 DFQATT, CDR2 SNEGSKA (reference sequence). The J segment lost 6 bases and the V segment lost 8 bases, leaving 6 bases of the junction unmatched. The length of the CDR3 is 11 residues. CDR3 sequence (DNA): TGCAGTAGCCCAGGGGGTGCTGAAGCTTTCTTT. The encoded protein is CSSPGGAEAFF.

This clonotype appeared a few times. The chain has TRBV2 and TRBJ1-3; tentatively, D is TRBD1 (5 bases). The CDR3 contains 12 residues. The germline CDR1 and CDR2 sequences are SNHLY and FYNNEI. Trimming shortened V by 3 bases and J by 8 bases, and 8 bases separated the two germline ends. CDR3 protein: CASSDGGYTIYF. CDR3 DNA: TGTGCCAGCAGTGACGGGGGGTACACCATATATTTT.

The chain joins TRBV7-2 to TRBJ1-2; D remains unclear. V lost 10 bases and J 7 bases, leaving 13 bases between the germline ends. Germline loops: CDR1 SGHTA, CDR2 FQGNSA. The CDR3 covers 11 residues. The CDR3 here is CAIKSGGGYTF. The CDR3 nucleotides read TGTGCCATCAAGTCGGGAGGTGGCTACACCTTC.